What follows are 6 T cell receptor beta chains derived from one specimen sequenced in a study of T cells expressing NK-cell markers. Reanalyzing the 5' RACE reads, TCRdb keeps one entry per CDR3 protein, without DNA. The repertoire table contains roughly 390,000 distinct CDR3 sequences. The sequencing sample was made of blood T cells: a sorted CD56 or NKG2C T cell subset, CD4+ or CD8+ T cells, or bulk PBMC T cells (not recorded which). The receptors shown here come from a woman in her 50s in good health.

This rearrangement joins TRBV7-6 to TRBJ2-3; TCRdb's D call of TRBD1 is untestable without DNA. This CDR3 has 15 amino acids. Germline CDR1 is SGHVS and CDR2 is FNYEAQ. CDR3 sequence reads: CASTHLGGSTDTQYF.

V is TRBV7-2 and J is TRBJ2-6. Germline assignment: CDR1 SGHTA and CDR2 FQGNSA. The CDR3 runs to 17 residues. CDR3 region: CASSLGFSSSGANVLTF.

The genes are TRBV10-3 and TRBJ2-3; the D call of TRBD1 rests on TCRdb alone, since no DNA is present to check it. The V gene's germline CDR1 is ENHRY and CDR2 SYGVKD. CDR3 length equals 16 residues. The CDR3 sequence is CAISESGGLGTDTQYF.

The V and J genes are TRBV20-1 and TRBJ1-1; the TRBD1 assignment by TCRdb is unverifiable without DNA. The CDR3 contains 11 residues. Per germline, CDR1 DFQATT and CDR2 SNEGSKA (reference sequence). The CDR3 loop reads CSAREGAEAFF.

J is TRBJ1-3 and V is TRBV5-1. The CDR3 has 19 residues. CDR1 and CDR2 (germline): SGHRS, YFSETQ. CDR3 sequence reads: CASSLAGSSGGLSGNTIYF.

The chain joins TRBV20-1 to TRBJ1-4; without DNA, the TCRdb call of TRBD1 cannot be checked. Per germline, CDR1 DFQATT and CDR2 SNEGSKA (reference sequence). The CDR3 extends over 14 amino acids. CDR3 in amino acids: CSAIAGTGLEKLFF.